This T cell receptor (beta chain) was identified in a study of T cell changes during pregnancy in multiple sclerosis. The ends were cut back, 7 bases at V and 1 base at J, with 16 bases in the middle. In germline, CDR1 is MNHEY, CDR2 SVGAGI. The CDR3 extends over 15 amino acids. Only in-frame clones appear in the TCRdb table, and some are missing; sequencing was by immunoSEQ multiplex PCR. Of approximately 69,000 clones in the sample, around 94% were seen once. The clonotype was recovered from a female donor in good health, enrolled as a control in a pregnancy study. This specimen was peripheral blood, taken in the second trimester of pregnancy. This rearrangement joins TRBV6-5 to TRBJ1-2; the D gene is possibly TRBD1 (5 bases). As DNA, the CDR3 is TGTGCCAGCAATATAGGCTCGGGACTTAACTATGGCTACACCTTC. As protein: CASNIGSGLNYGYTF.